These T cell receptor beta chains were read from a single sample in a study of T cell responses to AZD1222 COVID-19 vaccine. Sequenced by immunoSEQ multiplex PCR; TCRdb stores in-frame clones only, minus some. The profile covers around 100,000 clones, with less than 90% appearing a single time and about 1.7% taken by the ten largest. Sequencing used peripheral blood, obtained on day 0 of AZD1222 vaccination. These receptors all come from an adult in good health. Each CDR3 is given with its conserved first and last residue. D genes are given only for firm matches. Size is omitted from some rows. Given values are once, few, many or a class for expanded clones.

D: .
J: TRBJ1-5
size: .
V: TRBV27
CDR3: CASSLGGEQPQHF
DNA: TGTGCCAGCAGTTTGGGGGGGGAGCAGCCCCAGCATTTT

D: .
J: TRBJ2-7
size: .
V: TRBV18
CDR3: CASSPLKDSSYEQYF
DNA: TGTGCCAGCTCACCGTTGAAGGACAGCTCCTACGAGCAGTACTTC

D: .
J: TRBJ2-1
size: once
V: TRBV6-5
CDR3: CASSYSGGLNEQFF
DNA: TGTGCCAGCAGTTACTCGGGGGGACTCAATGAGCAGTTCTTC

D: .
J: TRBJ2-3
size: .
V: TRBV6-5
CDR3: CASSYDSSDTQYF
DNA: TGTGCCAGCAGTTACGACAGCTCAGATACGCAGTATTTT

D: .
J: TRBJ1-1
size: .
V: TRBV21-1
CDR3: CASPDSTEAFF
DNA: TGTGCCTCCCCGGACAGCACTGAAGCTTTCTTT

D: .
J: TRBJ2-5
size: .
V: TRBV7-3
CDR3: CASSLGGGGETQYF
DNA: TGTGCCAGCAGCCTAGGTGGTGGGGGAGAGACCCAGTACTTC

D: .
J: TRBJ2-1
size: .
V: TRBV3-1/TRBV3-2
CDR3: CASSQAPLERHEQFF
DNA: TGTGCCAGCAGCCAAGCACCCTTGGAGAGGCATGAGCAGTTCTTC

D: .
J: TRBJ2-1
size: .
V: TRBV28
CDR3: CASSSPGWGQRGYNEQFF
DNA: TGTGCCAGCAGTTCCCCTGGTTGGGGACAGCGGGGCTACAATGAGCAGTTCTTC

D: .
J: TRBJ2-1
size: .
V: TRBV12-3/TRBV12-4
CDR3: CASSDRDPREFF
DNA: TGTGCCAGCAGCGACCGAGACCCTAGGGAGTTCTTC

D: .
J: TRBJ1-6
size: .
V: TRBV2
CDR3: CASIKRRRKISPLHF
DNA: TGTGCCAGCATTAAAAGGCGACGGAAAATTTCACCCCTCCACTTT

D: .
J: TRBJ2-4
size: .
V: TRBV27
CDR3: CPQLAKNIQYF
DNA: TGTCCTCAGCTAGCCAAAAACATTCAGTACTTC

D: TRBD1
J: TRBJ2-7
size: few
V: TRBV2
CDR3: CASLGTGGYEQYF
DNA: TGTGCCAGCTTGGGGACAGGGGGCTACGAGCAGTACTTC

D: TRBD2
J: TRBJ2-7
size: once
V: TRBV27
CDR3: CASRAAGGPYEQYF
DNA: TGTGCCAGCAGGGCGGCGGGAGGGCCTTACGAGCAGTACTTC

D: .
J: TRBJ1-1
size: .
V: TRBV27
CDR3: CASSFGGDTEAFF
DNA: TGTGCCAGCAGTTTCGGCGGTGACACTGAAGCTTTCTTT

D: TRBD2
J: TRBJ2-1
size: .
V: TRBV5-1
CDR3: CASSSLAGGSVDNEQFF
DNA: TGCGCCAGCAGCTCGTTAGCGGGAGGCTCCGTTGACAATGAGCAGTTCTTC

D: .
J: TRBJ1-5
size: .
V: TRBV18
CDR3: CASSPDLSNQPQHF
DNA: TGTGCCAGCTCACCCGACCTTAGCAATCAGCCCCAGCATTTT

D: TRBD1
J: TRBJ1-1
size: .
V: TRBV18
CDR3: CASSPEQGRGNTEAFF
DNA: TGTGCCAGCTCACCAGAACAGGGGCGTGGGAACACTGAAGCTTTCTTT

D: .
J: TRBJ1-1
size: .
V: TRBV5-4
CDR3: CASSLATEAFF
DNA: TGTGCCAGCAGCTTGGCCACTGAAGCTTTCTTT

D: TRBD2
J: TRBJ2-7
size: many
V: TRBV6-2/TRBV6-3
CDR3: CASSYSAGPSYEQYF
DNA: TGTGCCAGCAGTTACTCAGCGGGACCCTCCTACGAGCAGTACTTC

D: .
J: TRBJ1-5
size: .
V: TRBV4-1
CDR3: CASSQAGDYQPQHF
DNA: TGCGCCAGCAGCCAAGCAGGGGACTATCAGCCCCAGCATTTT

D: TRBD1
J: TRBJ1-5
size: .
V: TRBV6-6
CDR3: CASSPGGHGGAGNQPQHF
DNA: TGTGCCAGCAGTCCAGGGGGACATGGTGGAGCGGGCAATCAGCCCCAGCATTTT

D: .
J: TRBJ2-1
size: .
V: TRBV3-1/TRBV3-2
CDR3: CASSPQELVNEQFF
DNA: TGTGCCAGCAGCCCTCAAGAGCTAGTCAATGAGCAGTTCTTC

D: .
J: TRBJ1-5
size: .
V: TRBV7-6
CDR3: CASSRSGGGGVYSNQPQHF
DNA: TGTGCCAGCAGCCGGTCCGGCGGGGGGGGCGTCTATAGCAATCAGCCCCAGCATTTT

D: TRBD2
J: TRBJ2-1
size: .
V: TRBV11-2
CDR3: CASSLDFGTSGSAENEQFF
DNA: TGTGCCAGCAGCTTAGATTTTGGGACTAGCGGGAGTGCGGAAAATGAGCAGTTCTTC

D: .
J: TRBJ1-4
size: once
V: TRBV6-2/TRBV6-3
CDR3: CASSSPTDPPSKLFF
DNA: TGTGCCAGCAGTTCCCCGACGGACCCCCCTAGCAAACTGTTTTTT

D: .
J: TRBJ1-5
size: .
V: TRBV30
CDR3: CAWSVQNNQPQHF
DNA: TGTGCCTGGAGTGTACAGAATAATCAGCCCCAGCATTTT

D: .
J: TRBJ2-5
size: .
V: TRBV15
CDR3: CATSRGLDSPVPQYF
DNA: TGTGCCACCAGCAGAGGTCTAGACTCTCCAGTCCCCCAGTACTTC

D: TRBD1
J: TRBJ2-5
size: .
V: TRBV7-9
CDR3: CASSLGTGDFRETQYF
DNA: TGTGCCAGCAGCTTAGGGACAGGGGATTTTAGGGAGACCCAGTACTTC

D: TRBD1
J: TRBJ2-1
size: once
V: TRBV13
CDR3: CASSTRQGPSYNEQFF
DNA: TGTGCCAGCAGCACCCGACAGGGACCCTCCTACAATGAGCAGTTCTTC

D: .
J: TRBJ2-7
size: .
V: TRBV18
CDR3: CASSPQVRSSRSYEQYF
DNA: TGTGCCAGCTCACCACAAGTCCGCTCTAGCCGCTCCTACGAGCAGTACTTC

D: .
J: TRBJ1-1
size: once
V: TRBV5-1
CDR3: CASSLPQGNTEAFF
DNA: TGCGCCAGCAGCTTGCCCCAGGGTAACACTGAAGCTTTCTTT

D: .
J: TRBJ2-1
size: .
V: TRBV7-2
CDR3: CASSLIQGPRGNEQFF
DNA: TGTGCCAGCAGCTTAATACAGGGACCCCGGGGCAATGAGCAGTTCTTC

D: TRBD1
J: TRBJ1-1
size: .
V: TRBV29-1
CDR3: CSVEVSGGTEAFF
DNA: TGCAGCGTTGAAGTATCAGGGGGCACTGAAGCTTTCTTT

D: .
J: TRBJ2-7
size: .
V: TRBV6-6
CDR3: CASSFGGYEQYF
DNA: TGTGCCAGCAGTTTCGGAGGCTACGAGCAGTACTTC

D: TRBD2
J: TRBJ2-7
size: .
V: TRBV6-5
CDR3: CASSPQAGVSF
DNA: TGTGCCAGCAGCCCGCAGGCGGGAGTATCTTTC

D: .
J: TRBJ1-5
size: .
V: TRBV6-2/TRBV6-3
CDR3: CASSYPVGPQHF
DNA: TGTGCCAGCAGTTACCCAGTGGGGCCCCAGCATTTT

D: TRBD1
J: TRBJ1-5
size: .
V: TRBV18
CDR3: CASSRGQGAGQPQHF
DNA: TGTGCCAGCTCACGCGGACAGGGGGCGGGTCAGCCCCAGCATTTT

D: .
J: TRBJ1-1
size: .
V: TRBV5-6
CDR3: CASSPPDTQLEAFF
DNA: TGTGCCAGCAGCCCGCCGGACACACAGCTTGAAGCTTTCTTT

D: TRBD1
J: TRBJ2-7
size: .
V: TRBV6-6
CDR3: CASSTPDRGHPYEQYF
DNA: TGTGCCAGCAGTACCCCGGACAGGGGACATCCCTACGAGCAGTACTTC

D: .
J: TRBJ1-1
size: .
V: TRBV5-4
CDR3: CASSLESGRVVGAFF
DNA: TGTGCCAGCAGCTTGGAGTCGGGCAGGGTGGTAGGAGCTTTCTTT